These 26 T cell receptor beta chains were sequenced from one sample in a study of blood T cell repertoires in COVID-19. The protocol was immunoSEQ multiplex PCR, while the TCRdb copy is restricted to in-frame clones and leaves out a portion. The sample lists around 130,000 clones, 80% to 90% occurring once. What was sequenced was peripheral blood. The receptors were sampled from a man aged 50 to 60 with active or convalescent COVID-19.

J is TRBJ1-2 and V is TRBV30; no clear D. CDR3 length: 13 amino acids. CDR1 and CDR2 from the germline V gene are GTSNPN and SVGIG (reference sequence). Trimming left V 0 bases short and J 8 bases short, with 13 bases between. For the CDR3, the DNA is TGTGCCTGGAGTGTACAGCGGGAAAGCGGCTACACCTTC. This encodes CAWSVQRESGYTF.

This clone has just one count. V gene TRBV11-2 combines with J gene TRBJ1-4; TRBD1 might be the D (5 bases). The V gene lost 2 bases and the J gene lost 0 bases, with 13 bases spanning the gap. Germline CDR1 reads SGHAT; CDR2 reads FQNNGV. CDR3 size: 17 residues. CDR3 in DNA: TGTGCCAGCAGCTTATTCAGGGCAGGGCCAACTAATGAAAAACTGTTTTTT. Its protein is CASSLFRAGPTNEKLFF.

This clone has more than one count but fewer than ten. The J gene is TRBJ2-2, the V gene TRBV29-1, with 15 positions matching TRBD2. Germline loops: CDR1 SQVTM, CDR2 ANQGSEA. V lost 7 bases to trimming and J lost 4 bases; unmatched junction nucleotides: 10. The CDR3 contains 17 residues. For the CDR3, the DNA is TGCAGCGCTCGAGGACTAGCGGGAGGGCCAGGCACCGGGGAGCTGTTTTTT. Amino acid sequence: CSARGLAGGPGTGELFF.

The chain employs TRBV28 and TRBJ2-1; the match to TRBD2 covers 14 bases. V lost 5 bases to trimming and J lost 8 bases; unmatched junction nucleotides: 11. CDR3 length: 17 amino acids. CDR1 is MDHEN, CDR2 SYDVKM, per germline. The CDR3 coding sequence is TGTGCCAGCAGTCCGGTAGGGACTAGCGGGAGTTTCGATGAGCAGTTCTTC. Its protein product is CASSPVGTSGSFDEQFF.

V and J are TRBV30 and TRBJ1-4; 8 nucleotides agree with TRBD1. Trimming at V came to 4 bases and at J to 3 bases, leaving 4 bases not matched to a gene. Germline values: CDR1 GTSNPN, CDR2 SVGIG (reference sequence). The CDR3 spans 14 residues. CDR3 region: CAWTRDRSNEKLFF. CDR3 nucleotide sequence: TGTGCCTGGACACGGGACAGGTCTAATGAAAAACTGTTTTTT.

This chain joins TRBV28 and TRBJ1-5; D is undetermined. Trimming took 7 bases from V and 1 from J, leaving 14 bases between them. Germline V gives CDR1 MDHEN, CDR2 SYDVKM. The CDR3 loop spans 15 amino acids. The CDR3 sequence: CASTGGLPSNQPQHF. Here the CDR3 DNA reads TGTGCCAGCACCGGCGGTCTTCCGAGCAATCAGCCCCAGCATTTT. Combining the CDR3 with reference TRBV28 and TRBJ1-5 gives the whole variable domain DVKVTQSSRYLVKRTGEKVFLECVQDMDHENMFWYRQDPGLGLRLIYFSYDVKMKEKGDIPEGYSVSREKKERFSLILESASTNQTSMYLCASTGGLPSNQPQHFGDGTRLSIL.

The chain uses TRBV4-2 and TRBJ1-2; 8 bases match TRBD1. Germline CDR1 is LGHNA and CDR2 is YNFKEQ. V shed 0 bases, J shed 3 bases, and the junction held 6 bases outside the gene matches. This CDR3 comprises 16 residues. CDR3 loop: CASSQDSQGQDYGYTF. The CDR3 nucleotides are TGTGCCAGCAGCCAAGATTCACAGGGACAGGACTATGGCTACACCTTC.

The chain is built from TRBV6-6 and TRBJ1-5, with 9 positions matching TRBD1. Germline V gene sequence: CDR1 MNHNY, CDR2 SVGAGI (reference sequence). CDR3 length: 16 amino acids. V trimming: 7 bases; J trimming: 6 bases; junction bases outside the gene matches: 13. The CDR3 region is CASTQRDRVKGQPQHF. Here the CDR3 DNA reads TGTGCCAGCACCCAAAGGGACAGGGTAAAGGGTCAGCCCCAGCATTTT.

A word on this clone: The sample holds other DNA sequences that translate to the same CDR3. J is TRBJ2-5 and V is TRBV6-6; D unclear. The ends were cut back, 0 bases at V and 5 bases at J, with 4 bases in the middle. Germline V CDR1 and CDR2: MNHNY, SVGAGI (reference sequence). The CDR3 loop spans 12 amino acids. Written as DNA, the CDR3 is TGTGCCAGCAGTTACTCGAGGGAGACCCAGTACTTC. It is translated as CASSYSRETQYF.

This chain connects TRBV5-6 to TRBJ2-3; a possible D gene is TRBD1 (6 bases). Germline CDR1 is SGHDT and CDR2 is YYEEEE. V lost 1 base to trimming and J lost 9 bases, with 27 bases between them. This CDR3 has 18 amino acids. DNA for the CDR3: TGTGCCAGCAGCTTGAGGGTCGGAGGACAGCGAGCCTACCGCACGCAGTATTTT. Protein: CASSLRVGGQRAYRTQYF.

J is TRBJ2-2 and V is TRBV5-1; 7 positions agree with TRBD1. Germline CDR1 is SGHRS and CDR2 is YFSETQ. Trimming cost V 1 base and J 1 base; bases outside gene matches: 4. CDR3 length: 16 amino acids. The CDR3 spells CASSLSAGGNTGELFF. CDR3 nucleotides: TGCGCCAGCAGCTTGTCGGCAGGGGGGAACACCGGGGAGCTGTTTTTT.

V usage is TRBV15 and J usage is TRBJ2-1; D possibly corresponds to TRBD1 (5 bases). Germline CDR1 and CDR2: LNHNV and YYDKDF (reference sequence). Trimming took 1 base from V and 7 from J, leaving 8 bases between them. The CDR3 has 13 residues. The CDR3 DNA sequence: TGTGCCACCAGCAGAGGTCCAGGGAATGAGCAGTTCTTC. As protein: CATSRGPGNEQFF.

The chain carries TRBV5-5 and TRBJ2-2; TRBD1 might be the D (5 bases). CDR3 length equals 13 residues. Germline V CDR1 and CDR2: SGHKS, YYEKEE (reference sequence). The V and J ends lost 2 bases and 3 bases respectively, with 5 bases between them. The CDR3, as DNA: TGTGCCAGCAGCTTAGGGGACACCGGGGAGCTGTTTTTT. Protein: CASSLGDTGELFF.

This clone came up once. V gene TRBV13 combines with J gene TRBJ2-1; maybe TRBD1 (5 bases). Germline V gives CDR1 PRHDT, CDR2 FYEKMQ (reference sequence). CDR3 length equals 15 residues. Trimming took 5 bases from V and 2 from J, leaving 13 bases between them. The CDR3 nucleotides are TGTGCCAGCAGCATTAGGGGTACGGCCTACAATGAGCAGTTCTTC. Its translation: CASSIRGTAYNEQFF.

CDR3 sequence reads: CASSLFPLAGVDYEQYF. Written as DNA, the CDR3 is TGTGCCAGCAGCCTCTTCCCACTAGCGGGAGTAGACTACGAGCAGTACTTC. The chain has TRBV3-1 (or the pseudogene TRBV3-2) and TRBJ2-7, with 11 bases that match TRBD2. CDR1 LGHDT and CDR2 YNNKEL come from the germline V gene (reference sequence). The J segment lost 3 bases and the V segment lost 4 bases, leaving 11 bases of the junction unmatched. CDR3 length: 17 amino acids.

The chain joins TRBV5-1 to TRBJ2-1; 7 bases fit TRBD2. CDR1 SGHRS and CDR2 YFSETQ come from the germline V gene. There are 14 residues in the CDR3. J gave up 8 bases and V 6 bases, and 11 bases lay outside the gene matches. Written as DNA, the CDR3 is TGCGCCAGCATGGAGGGAGGGCTAGGCTATGAGCAGTTCTTC. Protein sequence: CASMEGGLGYEQFF.

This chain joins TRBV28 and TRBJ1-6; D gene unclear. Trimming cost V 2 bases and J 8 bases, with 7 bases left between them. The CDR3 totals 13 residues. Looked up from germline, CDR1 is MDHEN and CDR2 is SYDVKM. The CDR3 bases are TGTGCCAGCAGTTTACGCTTAGATTCACCCCTCCACTTT. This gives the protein CASSLRLDSPLHF.

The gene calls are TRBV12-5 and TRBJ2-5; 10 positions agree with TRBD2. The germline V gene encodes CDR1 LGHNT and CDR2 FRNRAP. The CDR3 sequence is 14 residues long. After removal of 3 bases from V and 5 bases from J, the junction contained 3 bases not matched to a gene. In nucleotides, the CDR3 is TGTGCTAGTGGTTTTAGCGGGAGGTCGGAGACCCAGTACTTC. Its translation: CASGFSGRSETQYF.

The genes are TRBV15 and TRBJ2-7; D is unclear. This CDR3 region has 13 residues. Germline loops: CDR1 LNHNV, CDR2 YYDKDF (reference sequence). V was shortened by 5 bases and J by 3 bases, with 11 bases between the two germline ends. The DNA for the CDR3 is TGTGCCACCAGCTTCTCTGGCGGCTACGAGCAGTACTTC. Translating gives CATSFSGGYEQYF.

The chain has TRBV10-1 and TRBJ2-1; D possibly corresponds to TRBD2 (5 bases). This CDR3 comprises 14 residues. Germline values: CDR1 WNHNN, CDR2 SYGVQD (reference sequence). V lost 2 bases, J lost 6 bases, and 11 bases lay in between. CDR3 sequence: CASSEMIGSNEQFF. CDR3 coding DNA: TGCGCCAGCAGTGAGATGATTGGGAGCAATGAGCAGTTCTTC.

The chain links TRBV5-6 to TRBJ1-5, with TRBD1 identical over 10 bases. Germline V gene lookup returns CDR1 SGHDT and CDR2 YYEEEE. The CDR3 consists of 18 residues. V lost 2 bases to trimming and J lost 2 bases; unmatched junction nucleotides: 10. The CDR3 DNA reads TGTGCCAGCAGCTTTAGGACAGGGGGTCAGTCACGCAATCAGCCCCAGCATTTT. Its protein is CASSFRTGGQSRNQPQHF.

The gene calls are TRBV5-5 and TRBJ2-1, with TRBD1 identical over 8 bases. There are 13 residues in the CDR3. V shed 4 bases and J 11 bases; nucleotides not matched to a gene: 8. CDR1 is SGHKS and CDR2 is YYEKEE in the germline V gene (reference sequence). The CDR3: CASSPGTGRKQFF. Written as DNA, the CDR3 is TGTGCCAGCAGCCCTGGGACAGGTAGAAAGCAGTTCTTC.

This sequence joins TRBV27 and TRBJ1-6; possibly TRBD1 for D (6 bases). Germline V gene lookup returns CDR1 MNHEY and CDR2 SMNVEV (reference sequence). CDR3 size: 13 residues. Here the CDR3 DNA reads TGTGCGCATCAACAGGGTCAAAATTCACCCCTCCACTTT. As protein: CAHQQGQNSPLHF.

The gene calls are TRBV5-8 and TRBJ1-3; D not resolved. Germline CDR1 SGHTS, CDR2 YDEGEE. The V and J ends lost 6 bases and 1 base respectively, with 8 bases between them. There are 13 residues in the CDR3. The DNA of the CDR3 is TGTGCCAGCACCTACTTATCTGGAAACACCATATATTTT. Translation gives CASTYLSGNTIYF.

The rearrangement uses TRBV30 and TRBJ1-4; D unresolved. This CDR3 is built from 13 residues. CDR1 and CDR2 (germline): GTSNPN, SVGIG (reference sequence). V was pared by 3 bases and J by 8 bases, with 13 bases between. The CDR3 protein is CAWRVFQAEKLFF. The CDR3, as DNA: TGTGCCTGGAGAGTTTTTCAGGCGGAAAAACTGTTTTTT.

CDR3 amino acids: CASSHPGYGYTF. The CDR3 bases are TGTGCCAGTAGCCATCCGGGTTATGGCTACACCTTC. The chain joins TRBV19 to TRBJ1-2, with unresolved D. Trimming took 6 bases from V and 5 from J, leaving 10 bases between them. The germline CDR1 and CDR2 sequences are LNHDA and SQIVND (reference sequence). This CDR3 has 12 residues.